This TCR beta chain was identified during a study of CD8 T cells in ankylosing spondylitis. Quantitative 5'-RACE was performed with molecular barcodes, and it yielded the TCR beta libraries. One entry per CDR3 protein, called by TCRdb with MiXCR from the 5' RACE reads. Of around 450,000 distinct CDR3 sequences in the sample, more than 25% were seen once. Study-wide results and limits: Made up of several highly homologous variants, a TCR beta motif appeared characteristic of ankylosing spondylitis blood. It was reported that disease-linked clones were significantly enriched in matched ankylosing spondylitis synovial fluid. Relatively scarce in peripheral blood, disease-linked clones were CD8+. Several of the motif variants were reported before in synovial fluid and blood from reactive arthritis.

This clonotype has more than one count but fewer than ten. Antigen specificity is unknown. The CDR3 is 15 residues long. The V end was cut by 3 bases, the J end by 2 bases, with 14 bases between. Looked up from germline, CDR1 is DFQATT and CDR2 is SNEGSKA (reference sequence). Material: blood, either unsorted or a sorted T cell fraction (not recorded which). The chain is built from TRBV20-1 and TRBJ1-5; maybe TRBD1 (6 bases). The sequence came from a male donor with ankylosing spondylitis. CDR3 sequence reads: CSARRAGEGNQPQHF. The CDR3 region has the DNA TGCAGTGCTAGGAGGGCAGGGGAGGGCAATCAGCCCCAGCATTTT.